Listed here is a single TCR beta chain. The data were obtained in a study of blood T cell repertoires in COVID-19. V was cut by 5 bases and J by 6 bases, with 14 bases left in between. Germline V lookup: CDR1 SGHVS, CDR2 FQNEAQ. The CDR3 has 14 amino acids. Assay: immunoSEQ multiplex PCR; the TCRdb copy retains only in-frame clones and omits some. The profile covers about 110,000 clones, with 85% appearing a single time and 3.5% to 5% taken by the ten largest. Material: peripheral blood. The chain employs TRBV7-8 and TRBJ1-5, with D tentatively TRBD1 (6 bases). The receptor was isolated from a man in his fifties or sixties with acute or convalescent COVID-19. CDR3 region: CASSLRQVFQPQHF. The CDR3 bases are TGTGCCAGCAGCCTCCGACAGGTCTTTCAGCCCCAGCATTTT.